This TCR beta chain was sequenced in a study of OX40 agonist ivuxolimab in advanced cancers. Across the study: Partial responses were recorded for three patients, including one with hepatocellular carcinoma and two with cutaneous melanoma.

Measured with immunoSEQ multiplex PCR; TCRdb has only the in-frame clones, and not every one. This sample carries more than 80,000 clones, about 90% of them seen once, and the ten largest clones take 1.5% to 2%. This CDR3 region has 16 residues. The germline V gene encodes CDR1 LGHNA and CDR2 YNFKEQ. With 2 bases clipped from V and 7 bases from J, the junction kept 4 bases outside the gene matches. The starting material was CD4+ or CD8+ T cells sorted from blood, obtained in a trial of the OX40 agonist ivuxolimab. The TCR was taken from an adult with an advanced solid tumor such as melanoma, head and neck, liver or kidney cancer. The chain links TRBV4-2 to TRBJ2-2; 13 nucleotides align to TRBD2. The CDR3, as DNA: TGTGCCAGCAGCCAAACTACTAGCGGGAGGGGCGGGGAGCTGTTTTTT. Amino acids: CASSQTTSGRGGELFF.